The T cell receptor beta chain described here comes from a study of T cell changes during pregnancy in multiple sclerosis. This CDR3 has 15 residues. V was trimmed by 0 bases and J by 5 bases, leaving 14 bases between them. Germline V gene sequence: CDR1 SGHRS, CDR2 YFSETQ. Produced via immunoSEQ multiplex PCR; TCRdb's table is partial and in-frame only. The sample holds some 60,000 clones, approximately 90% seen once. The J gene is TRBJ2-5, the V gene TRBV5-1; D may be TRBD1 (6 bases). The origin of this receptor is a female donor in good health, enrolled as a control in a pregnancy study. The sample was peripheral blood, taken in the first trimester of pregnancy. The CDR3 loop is CASSLVQGQGETQYF. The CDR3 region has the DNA TGCGCCAGCAGCTTGGTGCAGGGTCAGGGGGAGACCCAGTACTTC.